The 21 T cell receptor beta chains below were found in one sample sequenced in a study of cytomegalovirus exposure and HLA in healthy donors. In the PCR, 60 Vbeta and 13 Jbeta primers were used. The assay was immunoSEQ multiplex PCR, and TCRdb's table has in-frame clones only and misses some. This sample yields about 120,000 clones, of which roughly a tenth are seen a single time; around 5% belongs to the top ten. The sample taken for sequencing was PBMCs. These receptors were taken from a woman aged 18-29 years in good health and CMV-seropositive.

This clone showed up just a few times. This chain connects TRBV5-4 to TRBJ2-2; 10 bases agree with TRBD2. With V trimmed by 3 bases and J by 5 bases, 4 bases remained unmatched. This CDR3 is built from 15 residues. Germline V gene data show CDR1 as SGHNT and CDR2 as YYREEE (reference sequence). This CDR3 is CASSSLAGGTGELFF. CDR3 bases: TGTGCCAGCAGCTCCTTAGCGGGAGGTACCGGGGAGCTGTTTTTT.

This clone was seen a few times. The chain links TRBV7-9 to TRBJ2-7, with 8 bases aligning to TRBD2. Trimming cost V 5 bases and J 3 bases; bases outside gene matches: 9. The CDR3 loop spans 15 amino acids. Looked up from germline, CDR1 is SEHNR and CDR2 is FQNEAQ (reference sequence). CDR3 sequence (DNA): TGTGCCAGCAGCCCGGACCTAGCGGGCCTCTACGAGCAGTACTTC. Translating it yields CASSPDLAGLYEQYF. Combining the CDR3 with reference TRBV7-9 and TRBJ2-7 gives the whole variable domain DTGVSQNPRHKITKRGQNVTFRCDPISEHNRLYWYRQTLGQGPEFLTYFQNEAQLEKSRLLSDRFSAERPKGSFSTLEIQRTEQGDSAMYLCASSPDLAGLYEQYFGPGTRLTVT.

The CDR3 bases are TGTGCCAGCAGGCCGTCGGGGACAGGCCCAATGAGTCAGTTCTTC. It is translated as CASRPSGTGPMSQFF. This chain connects TRBV28 to TRBJ2-1; TRBD1 matches 8 bases. With 6 bases clipped from V and 13 bases from J, the junction kept 17 bases outside the gene matches. Germline CDR1 is MDHEN and CDR2 is SYDVKM. The CDR3 has 15 amino acids.

This clone was counted only a few times. V is TRBV7-9 and J is TRBJ2-1, with 9 bases aligning to TRBD2. The V and J ends lost 5 bases and 5 bases, in that order; junction bases with no gene match: 4. Looked up from germline, CDR1 is SEHNR and CDR2 is FQNEAQ (reference sequence). The CDR3 extends over 14 amino acids. Here the CDR3 reads CASSQLAGHNEQFF. CDR3 DNA: TGTGCCAGCAGCCAACTAGCGGGCCACAATGAGCAGTTCTTC. The variable domain in full, completed from reference TRBV7-9 and TRBJ2-1, reads DTGVSQNPRHKITKRGQNVTFRCDPISEHNRLYWYRQTLGQGPEFLTYFQNEAQLEKSRLLSDRFSAERPKGSFSTLEIQRTEQGDSAMYLCASSQLAGHNEQFFGPGTRLTVL.

This clone has a handful of counts. This sequence joins TRBV5-4 and TRBJ1-4; D call uncertain. Germline lookup yields CDR1 SGHNT and CDR2 YYREEE (reference sequence). Trimming took off 4 bases at V and 7 bases at J, with 20 bases between the two ends. The CDR3 length is 16 residues. DNA for the CDR3: TGTGCCAGCAGCCCCTCCCCACCGACACCTACTGAAAAACTGTTTTTT. Amino acid sequence: CASSPSPPTPTEKLFF.

This clone was counted between two and nine times. The V gene is TRBV7-9, the J gene TRBJ1-1; D not certain. Per germline, CDR1 SEHNR and CDR2 FQNEAQ (reference sequence). Trimming took 5 bases from V and 7 from J, leaving 17 bases between them. The CDR3 covers 14 residues. The chain's CDR3 is CASSALGGQDEAFF. CDR3 coding DNA: TGTGCCAGCAGCGCCCTCGGTGGGCAGGATGAAGCTTTCTTT. The whole variable domain, filled in from reference TRBV7-9 and TRBJ1-1, reads DTGVSQNPRHKITKRGQNVTFRCDPISEHNRLYWYRQTLGQGPEFLTYFQNEAQLEKSRLLSDRFSAERPKGSFSTLEIQRTEQGDSAMYLCASSALGGQDEAFFGQGTRLTVV.

The chain carries TRBV5-6 and TRBJ1-2, with TRBD1 identical over 7 bases. The CDR3 has 13 residues. The junction had 4 bases not matched to a gene; V was cut back by 3 bases and J by 5 bases. Germline CDR1 SGHDT, CDR2 YYEEEE. CDR3 bases: TGTGCCAGCAGCTCTGAGGGGGCTTATGGCTACACCTTC. It translates to CASSSEGAYGYTF. Looking up the rest from reference TRBV5-6 and TRBJ1-2 gives the full variable domain: DAGVTQSPTHLIKTRGQQVTLRCSPKSGHDTVSWYQQALGQGPQFIFQYYEEEERQRGNFPDRFSGHQFPNYSSELNVNALLLGDSALYLCASSSEGAYGYTFGSGTRLTVV.

This clone was picked up a small number of times. Compared with germline, one end of the junction differs, possibly owing to a read error. This chain uses TRBV6-1 with TRBJ1-5, with D uncertain. The CDR3 sequence is 14 residues long. Germline assignment: CDR1 MNHNS and CDR2 SASEGT. The CDR3 DNA sequence: TGTGCCAGTCCCGACCCGTATAGCAATCAGCCTCAGCATTTT. This gives the protein CASPDPYSNQPQHF.

The rearrangement joins TRBV28 to TRBJ2-3, with 9 bases fitting TRBD1. V lost 7 bases and J lost 4; bases outside the gene matches: 6. The CDR3 is 14 amino acids. CDR1 is MDHEN and CDR2 is SYDVKM in the germline V gene. The CDR3 DNA follows: TGTGCCAGCAAAAGATGGGACAGGGCAGATACGCAGTATTTT. It is translated as CASKRWDRADTQYF.

The V call is TRBV29-1, the J call TRBJ2-3; 8 bases line up with TRBD2. The CDR3 runs to 16 residues. The V gene end was trimmed by 4 bases and the J gene end by 0 bases; junction bases not matched to a gene: 9. The germline gives CDR1 SQVTM, CDR2 ANQGSEA. The CDR3 region has the DNA TGCAGCGTTGGAGACGGGAGGGGAACTAGCACAGATACGCAGTATTTT. Translated: CSVGDGRGTSTDTQYF.

CDR3: CASSSKTRGTNNEQFF. CDR3 nucleotides: TGTGCCAGCAGCTCAAAAACAAGAGGGACTAACAATGAGCAGTTCTTC. The rearrangement links TRBV7-8 to TRBJ2-1; 7 bases are a match to TRBD2. Germline CDR1 reads SGHVS; CDR2 reads FQNEAQ. Trimming cost V 4 bases and J 5 bases; bases outside gene matches: 11. This CDR3 is built from 16 residues.

Only a few counts were recorded for this clone. The chain is built from TRBV5-1 and TRBJ2-7; 9 bases line up with TRBD1. The trim removed 5 bases at V and 5 bases at J, leaving 8 bases unmatched. This CDR3 spans 14 amino acids. Per the germline V gene, CDR1 is SGHRS and CDR2 is YFSETQ. The CDR3 bases are TGCGCCAGCAGAGAAGGACAGGGGTTCCACGAGCAGTACTTC. This translates into CASREGQGFHEQYF.

The chain links TRBV19 to TRBJ1-2; a weak D match, TRBD1 (5 bases). Looked up from germline, CDR1 is LNHDA and CDR2 is SQIVND (reference sequence). V lost 5 bases and J lost 4, with 14 bases in between. CDR3 length: 14 residues. CDR3 sequence reads: CASSYPGHPYGYTF. The DNA of the CDR3 is TGTGCCAGTAGTTATCCAGGGCATCCCTATGGCTACACCTTC.

This clone was seen only a few times. The rearrangement joins TRBV18 to TRBJ1-1; D is possibly TRBD1 (5 bases). The V gene's germline CDR1 is KGHSH and CDR2 LQKENI. V shed 4 bases and J shed 4 bases, with 16 bases lying between them. This CDR3 spans 15 amino acids. CDR3 region: CASSQPQTGRTEAFF. CDR3 nucleotides: TGTGCCAGCTCACAACCCCAAACAGGTCGCACTGAAGCTTTCTTT. Together with reference TRBV18 and TRBJ1-1, the CDR3 gives the full variable domain: NAGVMQNPRHLVRRRGQEARLRCSPMKGHSHVYWYRQLPEEGLKFMVYLQKENIIDESGMPKERFSAEFPKEGPSILRIQQVVRGDSAAYFCASSQPQTGRTEAFFGQGTRLTVV.

This clone was found a few times. This chain joins TRBV11-2 and TRBJ2-1; 9 bases align to TRBD2. The germline CDR1 and CDR2 sequences are SGHAT and FQNNGV. J was trimmed by 4 bases and V by 5 bases; bases with no gene match: 9. This CDR3 has 16 amino acids. CDR3 bases: TGTGCCAGCAGCCTCCGAACTAGCGGGTCGTACAATGAGCAGTTCTTC. It translates to CASSLRTSGSYNEQFF.

This clone was found a few times. This chain uses TRBV18 with TRBJ2-7; weak D call: TRBD1 (6 bases). Trimming shortened V by 2 bases and J by 3 bases, and 8 bases separated the two germline ends. Germline values: CDR1 KGHSH, CDR2 LQKENI. This CDR3 has 13 amino acids. CDR3 DNA sequence: TGTGCCAGCTCACCAGGGGGCGGCTACGAGCAGTACTTC. It encodes CASSPGGGYEQYF. Variable domain in full (rest from reference TRBV18 and TRBJ2-7): NAGVMQNPRHLVRRRGQEARLRCSPMKGHSHVYWYRQLPEEGLKFMVYLQKENIIDESGMPKERFSAEFPKEGPSILRIQQVVRGDSAAYFCASSPGGGYEQYFGPGTRLTVT.

This clone appeared a few times. The chain employs TRBV30 and TRBJ2-1; TRBD2 aligns across 14 bases. The CDR3 runs to 17 residues. Germline CDR1 reads GTSNPN; CDR2 reads SVGIG (reference sequence). V gave up 2 bases and J gave up 4 bases; unmatched junction bases: 7. The CDR3: CAWSPGTSGSRYNEQFF. CDR3 in DNA: TGTGCCTGGAGTCCTGGGACTAGCGGGAGTAGGTACAATGAGCAGTTCTTC.

The rearrangement joins TRBV7-2 to TRBJ2-7, with 11 bases that match TRBD2. J lost 3 bases, V lost 1 base, and 2 bases had no gene match. Germline lookup yields CDR1 SGHTA and CDR2 FQGNSA. This CDR3 has 15 residues. CDR3 protein: CASSLVAGGSYEQYF. The CDR3 nucleotides read TGTGCCAGCAGCTTAGTAGCGGGAGGGAGCTACGAGCAGTACTTC.

This clone has a handful of counts. The chain uses TRBV28 and TRBJ2-7, with 8 bases matching TRBD2. The germline V gene has CDR1 MDHEN and CDR2 SYDVKM. CDR3 length: 14 residues. V shed 5 bases, J shed 3 bases, and the junction held 6 bases outside the gene matches. The CDR3 coding sequence is TGTGCCAGCAGTATCGGGAGGGCGGTCTACGAGCAGTACTTC. This translates into CASSIGRAVYEQYF.

J is TRBJ2-7 and V is TRBV7-9; possible D gene TRBD2, 6 bases. The CDR3 length is 14 residues. The germline gives CDR1 SEHNR, CDR2 FQNEAQ (reference sequence). V gave up 5 bases and J gave up 0 bases, with 11 bases separating them. DNA for the CDR3: TGTGCCAGCAGCCGGGACTTGAGCTCCTACGAGCAGTACTTC. Its protein is CASSRDLSSYEQYF.

This clone showed up just a few times. V usage is TRBV5-1 and J usage is TRBJ2-5; 8 bases map to TRBD2. The CDR3 sequence is 15 residues long. V gave up 4 bases and J gave up 5 bases; unmatched junction bases: 10. CDR1 SGHRS and CDR2 YFSETQ come from the germline V gene. For the CDR3, the DNA is TGCGCCAGCAGCCCATTGGAGCGGGAGTCTGAGACCCAGTACTTC. It translates to CASSPLERESETQYF.